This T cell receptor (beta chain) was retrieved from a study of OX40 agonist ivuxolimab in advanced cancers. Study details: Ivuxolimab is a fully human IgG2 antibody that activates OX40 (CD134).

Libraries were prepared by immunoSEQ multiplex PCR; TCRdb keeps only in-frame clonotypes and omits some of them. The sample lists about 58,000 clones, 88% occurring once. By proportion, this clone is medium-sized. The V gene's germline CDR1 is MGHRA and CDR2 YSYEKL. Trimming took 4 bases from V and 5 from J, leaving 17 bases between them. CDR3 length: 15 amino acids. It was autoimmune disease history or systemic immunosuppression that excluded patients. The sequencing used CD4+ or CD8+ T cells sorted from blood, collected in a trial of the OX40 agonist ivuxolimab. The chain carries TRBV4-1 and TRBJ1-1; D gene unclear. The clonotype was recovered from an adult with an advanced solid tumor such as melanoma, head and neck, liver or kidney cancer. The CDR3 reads CASSRMAGLGTEAFF. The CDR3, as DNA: TGCGCCAGCAGCCGAATGGCGGGGTTGGGTACTGAAGCTTTCTTT.